These T cell receptor beta chains were read from a single sample in a study of beta chain features in type 1 diabetes. The protocol was immunoSEQ multiplex PCR, while the TCRdb copy is restricted to in-frame clones and leaves out a portion. The sample includes 350,000 to 450,000 clones, 10% to 15% of them seen just once. What was sequenced was naive CD4+ T cells from blood. These receptors were obtained from a woman younger than 30 with type 1 diabetes. Each CDR3 is given with its conserved first and last residue. Fields, in order: clone size, V gene, CDR3 length, D gene, J gene, CDR3 DNA, CDR3 protein. A D gene is named only where the DNA matches it firmly. Size values are once, few and many counts, or a class for expanded clones, and some rows have none.

-,TRBV20-1,10,-,TRBJ1-1,TGCAGTGCTAGAGACTCTATCGCTTTCTTT,CSARDSIAFF
-,TRBV5-1,21,TRBD2,TRBJ2-1,TGCGCCAGCAGCATACCGGAGACTAGCGGGGTTTCCCTAAGCTCCTACAATGAGCAGTTCTTC,CASSIPETSGVSLSSYNEQFF
few,TRBV28,13,-,TRBJ1-2,TGTGCCAGCAGGATGGACAGCTACTATGGCTACACCTTC,CASRMDSYYGYTF
-,TRBV4-3,14,-,TRBJ1-5,TGCGCCAGCAGCCAAGATCCTTTCAGTCAGCCCCAGCATTTT,CASSQDPFSQPQHF
few,TRBV7-9,17,TRBD2,TRBJ2-5,TGTGCCAGCAGCTTAGGGGCTCAGGGACTAGGCCAAGAGACCCAGTACTTC,CASSLGAQGLGQETQYF
few,TRBV4-2,17,-,TRBJ2-3,TGTGCCAGCAGCCAACGGCCGAGGCAAGGTAGCACAGATACGCAGTATTTT,CASSQRPRQGSTDTQYF
few,TRBV4-3,17,-,TRBJ2-1,TGCGCCAGCAGCCAAGAGACAGGTGCCGACCTTGGGAGTGAGCAGTTCTTC,CASSQETGADLGSEQFF
-,TRBV29-1,15,-,TRBJ1-2,TGCAGCGTTGAAGTTAACACAGGGATGGGCTATGGCTACACCTTC,CSVEVNTGMGYGYTF
-,TRBV19,12,-,TRBJ1-2,TGTGCCAGTCGCAGGGATATCTATGGCTACACCTTC,CASRRDIYGYTF
few,TRBV6-5,13,-,TRBJ1-5,TGTGCCAGCAGCAGGGAAAGCAATCAGCCCCAGCATTTT,CASSRESNQPQHF
few,TRBV29-1,13,TRBD2,TRBJ2-1,TGCAGCGTTGGCCAGCGGGGGTACAATGAGCAGTTCTTC,CSVGQRGYNEQFF
few,TRBV7-2,15,-,TRBJ2-7,TGTGCCAGCAGCTTAGATAGCGCTGAGATCTACGAGCAGTACTTC,CASSLDSAEIYEQYF
-,TRBV4-3,16,-,TRBJ2-3,TGCGCCAGCAGCCAAGAAGTGGGAGATCGCACAGATACGCAGTATTTT,CASSQEVGDRTDTQYF
few,TRBV10-3,13,-,TRBJ1-1,TGTGCCATCAGTACCTCCCGGGATACTGAAGCTTTCTTT,CAISTSRDTEAFF
-,TRBV7-8,11,-,TRBJ2-5,TGTGCCAGCAGTAAAGGGGCTGTTAAGTACTTC,CASSKGAVKYF
few,TRBV28,14,TRBD1,TRBJ2-2,TGTGCCAGCAGCCCGGGACAGGGGACCGGGGAGCTGTTTTTT,CASSPGQGTGELFF
few,TRBV18,14,-,TRBJ2-5,TGTGCCAGCTATGGCCTTAAGGGAGCAGAGACCCAGTACTTC,CASYGLKGAETQYF
few,TRBV5-6,12,-,TRBJ2-7,TGTGCCAGCAGCTTTCTTTCCTACGAGCAGTACTTC,CASSFLSYEQYF
few,TRBV29-1,11,-,TRBJ1-2,TGCAGCGTTGCGGGGGTGGATGGCTACACCTTC,CSVAGVDGYTF
few,TRBV11-3,12,-,TRBJ1-2,TGTGCCAGCGGGGCAGGGGACTATGGCTACACCTTC,CASGAGDYGYTF
few,TRBV5-6,16,-,TRBJ2-2,TGTGCCAGCAGCCCTCCCCGGGGGTTATACACCGGGGAGCTGTTTTTT,CASSPPRGLYTGELFF
-,TRBV30,15,TRBD2,TRBJ2-2,TGTGCCTGGAGTGTACTAGCGGGGAACACCGGGGAGCTGTTTTTT,CAWSVLAGNTGELFF
few,TRBV7-9,16,TRBD2,TRBJ2-1,TGTGCCAGCAGCTTAGAGAGGACTAGCGGCTACAATGAGCAGTTCTTC,CASSLERTSGYNEQFF
-,TRBV5-1,15,TRBD1,TRBJ1-4,TGCGCCAGCAGCTTCGGAGACAGGGATGTAGGAAAACTGTTTTTT,CASSFGDRDVGKLFF
few,TRBV28,14,TRBD1,TRBJ2-5,TGTGCCAGCAGCAACAGGGGGAGGCAAGAGACCCAGTACTTC,CASSNRGRQETQYF
few,TRBV27,13,-,TRBJ2-2,TGTGCCAGCAGTTGGGACTCCCGCGGGGAGCTGTTTTTT,CASSWDSRGELFF
few,TRBV7-2,14,TRBD2,TRBJ2-7,TGTGCCAGCAGGCTAAGCGGGGGGGCGGGCGAGCAGTACTTC,CASRLSGGAGEQYF
-,TRBV5-4,16,TRBD1,TRBJ1-2,TGTGCCAGCAGCTTGAGGCCGACAGGGGCTAACTATGGCTACACCTTC,CASSLRPTGANYGYTF